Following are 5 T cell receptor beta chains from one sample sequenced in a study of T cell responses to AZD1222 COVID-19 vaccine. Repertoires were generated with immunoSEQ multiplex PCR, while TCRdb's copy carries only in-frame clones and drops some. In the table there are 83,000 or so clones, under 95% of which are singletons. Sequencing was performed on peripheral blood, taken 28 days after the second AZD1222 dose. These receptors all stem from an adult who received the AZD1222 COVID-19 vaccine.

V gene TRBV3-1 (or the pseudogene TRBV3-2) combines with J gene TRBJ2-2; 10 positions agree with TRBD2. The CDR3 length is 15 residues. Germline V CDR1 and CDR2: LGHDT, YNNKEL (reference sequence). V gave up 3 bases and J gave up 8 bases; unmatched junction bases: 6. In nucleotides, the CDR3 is TGTGCCAGCAGCCATCCCTCTAGCGGGAGAGGGGAGCTGTTTTTT. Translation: CASSHPSSGRGELFF.

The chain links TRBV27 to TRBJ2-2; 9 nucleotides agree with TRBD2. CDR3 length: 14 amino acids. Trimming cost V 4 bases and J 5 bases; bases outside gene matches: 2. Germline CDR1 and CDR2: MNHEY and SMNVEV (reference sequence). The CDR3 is CASSSGLATGELFF. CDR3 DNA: TGTGCCAGCAGTTCGGGACTAGCAACCGGGGAGCTGTTTTTT.

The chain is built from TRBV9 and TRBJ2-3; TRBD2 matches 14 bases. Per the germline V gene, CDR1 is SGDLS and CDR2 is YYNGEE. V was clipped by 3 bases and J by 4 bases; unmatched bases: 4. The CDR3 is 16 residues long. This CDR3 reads CASSGGTSGRSDTQYF. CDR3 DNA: TGTGCCAGCAGCGGGGGGACTAGCGGGAGATCAGATACGCAGTATTTT.

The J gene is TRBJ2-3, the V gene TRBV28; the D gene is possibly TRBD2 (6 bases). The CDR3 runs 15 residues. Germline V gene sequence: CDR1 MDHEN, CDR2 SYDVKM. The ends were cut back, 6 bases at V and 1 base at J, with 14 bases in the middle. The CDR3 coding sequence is TGTGCCAGCAGCCACGAGAGGGAGGGCACAGATACGCAGTATTTT. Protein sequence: CASSHEREGTDTQYF. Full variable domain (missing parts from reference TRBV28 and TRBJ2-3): DVKVTQSSRYLVKRTGEKVFLECVQDMDHENMFWYRQDPGLGLRLIYFSYDVKMKEKGDIPEGYSVSREKKERFSLILESASTNQTSMYLCASSHEREGTDTQYFGPGTRLTVL.

The CDR3 here is CASSLSWLNTEAFF. The DNA for the CDR3 is TGTGCCAGCAGTTTATCATGGCTGAACACTGAAGCTTTCTTT. V and J are TRBV27 and TRBJ1-1; unclear D gene. Germline CDR1 reads MNHEY; CDR2 reads SMNVEV (reference sequence). Trimming shortened V by 0 bases and J by 0 bases, and 5 bases separated the two germline ends. The CDR3 runs 14 residues.